These T cell receptor beta chains were read from a single sample in a study of blood T cell repertoires in COVID-19. The table came from immunoSEQ multiplex PCR; TCRdb's copy has only in-frame clones and leaves some out. The repertoire includes a few hundred thousand clones, around four fifths of them detected once, and under 4.5% sits in the top ten. What was sequenced was PBMCs or T cells enriched from blood (not recorded which). All receptors derive from a man aged 25 to 40 with acute COVID-19. Each CDR3 is given with its conserved first and last residue.

V: TRBV10-3
CDR3: CAISSTVYSGNTIYF

V: TRBV5-1
CDR3: CASSLSSGRENEQFF

V: TRBV7-9
CDR3: CASSLHRASGNTIYF

V: TRBV6-5
CDR3: CASSVGLSTDTQYF

V: TRBV3-1/TRBV3-2
CDR3: CASSQENRGLETQYF

V: TRBV27
CDR3: CASSTTDIDSYNEQFF

V: TRBV30
CDR3: CAWSVLDLREPQHF

V: TRBV19
CDR3: CASTATGAYGYTF

V: TRBV9
CDR3: CASSADFPHEQFF

V: TRBV6-1
CDR3: CASSDPRGAYVGYTF

V: TRBV9
CDR3: CASGGTSDRDTQYF

V: TRBV19
CDR3: CASSIGTGLLSPLHF

V: TRBV3-1/TRBV3-2
CDR3: CASSRSRGTSGYTF

V: TRBV11-2
CDR3: CASSLGGQRATEAFF

V: TRBV28
CDR3: CASSPPTGIYGYTF

V: TRBV5-1
CDR3: CASEGGGSNEQFF

V: TRBV5-1
CDR3: CASSSPDREGIQYF

V: TRBV30
CDR3: CAWSLPGGLFYYGYTF

V: TRBV4-2
CDR3: CASSQDAGLAGEETQYF

V: TRBV10-2
CDR3: CASSLLGARTGELFF

V: TRBV6-5
CDR3: CASSYSGDYGYTF

V: TRBV6-5
CDR3: CASSSRGPGGYTF

V: TRBV6-5
CDR3: CASSPVSSAERGYTF

V: TRBV14
CDR3: CASSQKQGARRGTDTQYF

V: TRBV30
CDR3: CAWSVFAGGSYTQYF

V: TRBV28
CDR3: CASSSRLGETQYF

V: TRBV14
CDR3: CASSHDRVNYGYTF

V: TRBV11-2
CDR3: CASSWTDSNQPQHF

V: TRBV19
CDR3: CASSAGDPTDTQYF

V: TRBV6-5
CDR3: CASTLAGSGETLHF

V: TRBV11-3
CDR3: CASSYTGGVNTGELFF

V: TRBV5-1
CDR3: CASSPGTGDNQPQHF

V: TRBV5-1
CDR3: CASSLADSYTEAFF

V: TRBV5-4
CDR3: CASSPVFSEAGGELFF

V: TRBV4-2
CDR3: CASSQDLRYNEQFF

V: TRBV11-2
CDR3: CASSYTNTGELFF

V: TRBV6-2/TRBV6-3
CDR3: CASSYRAGSPGELFF

V: TRBV5-6
CDR3: CASSSGGNQPQHF

V: TRBV19
CDR3: CASSTGQGYYGYTF

V: TRBV7-3
CDR3: CASSLTGGANTGELFF

V: TRBV5-1
CDR3: CASSLSERGTGNTIYF

V: TRBV24-1
CDR3: CATSAGGGEKLFF

V: TRBV10-3
CDR3: CAISETTGGQPQHF

V: TRBV1
CDR3: CTSRSGGEKLFF

V: TRBV19
CDR3: CASSAGTAQGYTF

V: TRBV18
CDR3: CASSPYDDSAYGYTF

V: TRBV18
CDR3: CASSPAGGRGANVLTF

V: TRBV19
CDR3: CASSPGQGASGANVLTF

V: TRBV7-6
CDR3: CASSSVAGHYNEQFF

V: TRBV28
CDR3: CASSPRVEKLFF

V: TRBV27
CDR3: CASSLSWGDYGYTF

V: TRBV29-1
CDR3: CSVSSQGRYGYTF

V: TRBV5-1
CDR3: CASSSNTGLAGWTDTQYF

V: TRBV15
CDR3: CATSAGAAFGTQYF

V: TRBV5-5
CDR3: CASSLYREETQYF